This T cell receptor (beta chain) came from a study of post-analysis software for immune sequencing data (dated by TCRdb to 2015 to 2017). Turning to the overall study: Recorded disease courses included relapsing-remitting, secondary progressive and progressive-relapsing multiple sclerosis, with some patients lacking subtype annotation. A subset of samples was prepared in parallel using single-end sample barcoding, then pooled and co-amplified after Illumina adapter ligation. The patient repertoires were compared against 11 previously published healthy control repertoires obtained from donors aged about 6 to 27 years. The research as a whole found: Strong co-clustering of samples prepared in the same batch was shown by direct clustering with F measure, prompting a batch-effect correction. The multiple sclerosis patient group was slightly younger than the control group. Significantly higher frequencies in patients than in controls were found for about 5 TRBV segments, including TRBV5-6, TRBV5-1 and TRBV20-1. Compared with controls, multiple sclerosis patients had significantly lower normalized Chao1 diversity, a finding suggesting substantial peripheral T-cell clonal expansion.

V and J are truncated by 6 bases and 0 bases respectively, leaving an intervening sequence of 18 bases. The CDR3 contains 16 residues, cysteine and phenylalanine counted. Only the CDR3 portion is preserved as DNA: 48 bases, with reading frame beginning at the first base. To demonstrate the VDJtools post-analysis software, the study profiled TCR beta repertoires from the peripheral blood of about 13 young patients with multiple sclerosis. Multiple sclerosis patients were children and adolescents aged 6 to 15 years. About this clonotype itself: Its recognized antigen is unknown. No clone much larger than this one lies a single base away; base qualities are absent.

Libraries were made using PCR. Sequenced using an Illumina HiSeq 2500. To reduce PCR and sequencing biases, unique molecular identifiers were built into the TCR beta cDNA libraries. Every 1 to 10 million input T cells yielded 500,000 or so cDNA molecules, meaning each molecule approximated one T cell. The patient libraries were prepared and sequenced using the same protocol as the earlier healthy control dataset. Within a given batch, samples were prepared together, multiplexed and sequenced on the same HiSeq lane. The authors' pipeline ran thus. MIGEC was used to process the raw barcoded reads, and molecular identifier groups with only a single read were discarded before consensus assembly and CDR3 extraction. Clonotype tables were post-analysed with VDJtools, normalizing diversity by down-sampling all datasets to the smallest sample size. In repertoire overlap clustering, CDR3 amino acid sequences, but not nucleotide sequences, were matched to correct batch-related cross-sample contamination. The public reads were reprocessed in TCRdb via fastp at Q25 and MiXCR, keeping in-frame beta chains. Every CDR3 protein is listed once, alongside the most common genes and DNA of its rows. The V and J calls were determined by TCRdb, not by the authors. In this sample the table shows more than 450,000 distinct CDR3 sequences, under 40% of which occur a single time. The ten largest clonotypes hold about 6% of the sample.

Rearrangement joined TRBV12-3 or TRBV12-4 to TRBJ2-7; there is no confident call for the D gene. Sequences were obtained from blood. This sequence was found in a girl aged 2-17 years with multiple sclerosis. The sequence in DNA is TGTGCCAGCAGCCCACGGCCTTTAGATAGCTCCTACGAGCAGTACTTC. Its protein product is CASSPRPLDSSYEQYF.